Described below is a single TCR beta chain sequence and its context. RNA transcripts were the source from which TCR beta CDR3 regions were amplified. HTBI primers served in a first-round RT-PCR, which a second-round multiplex PCR followed. TCRdb redid the calling of the multiplex PCR reads with MiXCR, one entry per CDR3 protein. The sample lists almost 750,000 distinct CDR3 sequences, 35% to 50% occurring once. V was shortened by 3 bases and J by 6 bases, with 18 bases between the two germline ends. Germline V gene data show CDR1 as DFQATT and CDR2 as SNEGSKA (reference sequence). CDR3 length: 15 residues. The data derive from a study of Graves' ophthalmopathy and Graves' hyperthyroidism.

The rearrangement uses TRBV20-1 and TRBJ1-5; unclear D gene. Material: peripheral blood. This TCR derives from an adult man with Graves' ophthalmopathy. The CDR3 region has the DNA TGCAGTGCTAGTCTAGGCCAGACTTTCGGTCAGCCCCAGCATTTT. The encoded protein is CSASLGQTFGQPQHF.